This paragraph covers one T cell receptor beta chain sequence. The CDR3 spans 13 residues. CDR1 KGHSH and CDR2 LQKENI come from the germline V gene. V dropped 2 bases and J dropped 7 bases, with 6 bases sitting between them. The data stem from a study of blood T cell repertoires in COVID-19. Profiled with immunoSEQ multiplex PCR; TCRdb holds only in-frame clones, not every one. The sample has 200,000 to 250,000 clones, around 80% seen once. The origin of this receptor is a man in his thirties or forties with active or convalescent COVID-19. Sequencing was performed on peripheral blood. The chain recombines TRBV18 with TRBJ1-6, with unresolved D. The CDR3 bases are TGTGCCAGCTCACCAGCCGGGAATTCACCCCTCCACTTT. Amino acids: CASSPAGNSPLHF.